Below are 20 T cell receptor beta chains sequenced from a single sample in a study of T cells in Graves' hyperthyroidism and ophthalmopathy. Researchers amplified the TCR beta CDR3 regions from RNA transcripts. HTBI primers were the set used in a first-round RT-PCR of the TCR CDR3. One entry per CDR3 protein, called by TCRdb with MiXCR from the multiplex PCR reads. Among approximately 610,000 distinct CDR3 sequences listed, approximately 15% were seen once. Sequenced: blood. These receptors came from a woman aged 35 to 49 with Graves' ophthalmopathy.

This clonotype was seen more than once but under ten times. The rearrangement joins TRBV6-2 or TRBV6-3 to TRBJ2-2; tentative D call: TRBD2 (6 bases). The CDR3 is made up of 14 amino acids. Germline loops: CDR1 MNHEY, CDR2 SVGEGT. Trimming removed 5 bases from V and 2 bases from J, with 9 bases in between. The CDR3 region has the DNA TGTGCCAGCAGTAGACTAGTTAACACCGGGGAGCTGTTTTTT. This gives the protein CASSRLVNTGELFF.

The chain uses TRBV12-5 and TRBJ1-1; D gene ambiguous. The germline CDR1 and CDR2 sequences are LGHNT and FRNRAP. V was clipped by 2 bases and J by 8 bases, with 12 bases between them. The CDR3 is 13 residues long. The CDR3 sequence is CASGLSTSGEAFF. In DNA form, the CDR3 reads TGTGCTAGTGGTTTGTCGACATCGGGGGAAGCTTTCTTT. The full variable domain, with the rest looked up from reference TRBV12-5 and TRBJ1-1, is DARVTQTPRHKVTEMGQEVTMRCQPILGHNTVFWYRQTMMQGLELLAYFRNRAPLDDSGMPKDRFSAEMPDATLATLKIQPSEPRDSAVYFCASGLSTSGEAFFGQGTRLTVV.

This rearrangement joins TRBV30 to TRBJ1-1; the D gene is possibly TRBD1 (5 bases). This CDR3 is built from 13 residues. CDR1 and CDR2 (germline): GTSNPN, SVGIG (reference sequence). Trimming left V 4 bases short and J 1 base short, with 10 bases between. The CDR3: CAWTSQGNTEAFF. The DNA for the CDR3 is TGTGCCTGGACAAGCCAGGGGAACACTGAAGCTTTCTTT.

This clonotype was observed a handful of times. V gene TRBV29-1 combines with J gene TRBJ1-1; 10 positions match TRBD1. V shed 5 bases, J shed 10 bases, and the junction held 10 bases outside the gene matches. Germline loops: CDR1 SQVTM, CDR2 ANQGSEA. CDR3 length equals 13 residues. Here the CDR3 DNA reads TGCAGCGTTCCCGGGACAGGGGAGCGCGTAGCTTTCTTT. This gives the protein CSVPGTGERVAFF.

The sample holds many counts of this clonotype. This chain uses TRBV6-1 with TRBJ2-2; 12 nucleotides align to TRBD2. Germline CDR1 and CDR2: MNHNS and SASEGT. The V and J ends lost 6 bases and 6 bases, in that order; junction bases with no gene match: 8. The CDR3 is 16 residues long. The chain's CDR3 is CASRPVTSGSSGELFF. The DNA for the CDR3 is TGTGCCAGCAGGCCCGTGACTAGCGGGAGTTCCGGGGAGCTGTTTTTT.

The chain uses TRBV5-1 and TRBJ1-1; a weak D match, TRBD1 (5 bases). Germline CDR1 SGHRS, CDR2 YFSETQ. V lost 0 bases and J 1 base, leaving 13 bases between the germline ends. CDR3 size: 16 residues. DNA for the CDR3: TGCGCCAGCAGCTTGGATGGGGGGAGGACGAACACTGAAGCTTTCTTT. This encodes CASSLDGGRTNTEAFF.

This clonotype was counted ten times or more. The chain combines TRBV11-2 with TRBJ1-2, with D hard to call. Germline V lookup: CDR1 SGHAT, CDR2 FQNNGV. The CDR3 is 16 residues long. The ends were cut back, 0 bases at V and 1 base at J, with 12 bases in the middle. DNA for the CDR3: TGTGCCAGCAGCTTAGATCTAGGGCCGCTTAACTATGGCTACACCTTC. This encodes CASSLDLGPLNYGYTF.

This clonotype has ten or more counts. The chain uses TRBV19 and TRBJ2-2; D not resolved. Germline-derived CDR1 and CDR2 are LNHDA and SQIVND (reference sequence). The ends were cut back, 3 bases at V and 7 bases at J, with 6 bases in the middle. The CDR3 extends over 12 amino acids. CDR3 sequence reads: CASSIRIGELFF. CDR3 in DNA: TGTGCCAGTAGTATCAGGATCGGGGAGCTGTTTTTT.

For the CDR3, the DNA is TGTGCCAGCAGCTTAAGACAGCAATACACCGGGGAGCTGTTTTTT. Its translation: CASSLRQQYTGELFF. The V call is TRBV7-2, the J call TRBJ2-2, with TRBD1 as a possible D gene (5 bases). V was clipped by 2 bases and J by 3 bases, with 10 bases between them. Germline V gene lookup returns CDR1 SGHTA and CDR2 FQGNSA. The length of the CDR3 is 15 residues.

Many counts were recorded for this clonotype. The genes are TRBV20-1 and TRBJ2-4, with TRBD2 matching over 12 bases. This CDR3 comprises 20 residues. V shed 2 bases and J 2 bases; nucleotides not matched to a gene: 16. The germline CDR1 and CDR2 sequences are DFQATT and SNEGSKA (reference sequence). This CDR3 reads CSARRTRLAGETGSKNIQYF. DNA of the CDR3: TGCAGTGCTAGACGTACCCGACTAGCGGGAGAAACGGGGTCCAAAAACATTCAGTACTTC.

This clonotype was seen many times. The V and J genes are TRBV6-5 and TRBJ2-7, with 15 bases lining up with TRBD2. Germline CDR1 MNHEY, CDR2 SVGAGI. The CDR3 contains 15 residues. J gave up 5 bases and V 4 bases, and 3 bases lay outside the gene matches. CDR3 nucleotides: TGTGCCAGCAGTTCTGGACTAGCGGGAGGGCACGAGCAGTACTTC. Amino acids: CASSSGLAGGHEQYF.

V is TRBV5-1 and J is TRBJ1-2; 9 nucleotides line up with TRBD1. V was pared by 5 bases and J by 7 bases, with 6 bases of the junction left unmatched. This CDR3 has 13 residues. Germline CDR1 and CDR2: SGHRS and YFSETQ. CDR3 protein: CASRQGAESGYTF. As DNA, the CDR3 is TGCGCCAGCAGACAGGGGGCTGAGTCTGGCTACACCTTC.

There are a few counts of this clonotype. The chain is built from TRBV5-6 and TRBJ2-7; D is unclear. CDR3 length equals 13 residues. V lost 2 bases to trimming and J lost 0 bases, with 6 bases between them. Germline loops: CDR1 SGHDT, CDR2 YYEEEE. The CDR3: CASSFADSYEQYF. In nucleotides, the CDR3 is TGTGCCAGCAGCTTTGCAGACTCCTACGAGCAGTACTTC.

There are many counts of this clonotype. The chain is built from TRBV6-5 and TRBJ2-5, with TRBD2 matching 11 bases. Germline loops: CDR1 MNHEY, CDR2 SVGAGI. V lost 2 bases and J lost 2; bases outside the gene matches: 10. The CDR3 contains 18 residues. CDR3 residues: CASSYRASGRWRQETQYF. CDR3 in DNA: TGTGCCAGCAGTTACAGGGCTAGCGGGAGGTGGAGACAAGAGACCCAGTACTTC.

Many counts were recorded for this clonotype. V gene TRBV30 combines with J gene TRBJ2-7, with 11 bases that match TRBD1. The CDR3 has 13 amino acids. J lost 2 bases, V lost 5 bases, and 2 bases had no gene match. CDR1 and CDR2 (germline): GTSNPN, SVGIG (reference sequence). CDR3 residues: CAWGDRGTYEQYF. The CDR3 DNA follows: TGTGCCTGGGGGGACAGGGGGACCTACGAGCAGTACTTC.

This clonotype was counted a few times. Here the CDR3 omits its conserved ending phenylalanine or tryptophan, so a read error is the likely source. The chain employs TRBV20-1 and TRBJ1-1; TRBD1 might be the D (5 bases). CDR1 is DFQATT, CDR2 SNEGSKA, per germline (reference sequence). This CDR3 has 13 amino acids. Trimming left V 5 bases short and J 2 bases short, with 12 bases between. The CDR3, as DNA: TGCAGTGCTGGAAGGGGATTTAACACTGAAGCTTTCCTT. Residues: CSAGRGFNTEAFL.

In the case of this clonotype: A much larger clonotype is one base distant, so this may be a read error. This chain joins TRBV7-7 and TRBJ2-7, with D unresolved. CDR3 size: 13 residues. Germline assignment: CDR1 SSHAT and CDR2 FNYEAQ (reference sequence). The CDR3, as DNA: TGTGCTAGCAGCGCCGCACCTGCCTACGAGCAGTACTTC. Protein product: CASSAAPAYEQYF.

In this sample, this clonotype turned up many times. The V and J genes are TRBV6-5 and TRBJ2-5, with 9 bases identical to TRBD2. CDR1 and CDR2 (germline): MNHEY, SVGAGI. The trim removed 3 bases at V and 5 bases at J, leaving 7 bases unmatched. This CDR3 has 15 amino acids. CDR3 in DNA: TGTGCCAGCAGTTATATCCCAACTAGCGGGGAGACCCAGTACTTC. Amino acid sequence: CASSYIPTSGETQYF.

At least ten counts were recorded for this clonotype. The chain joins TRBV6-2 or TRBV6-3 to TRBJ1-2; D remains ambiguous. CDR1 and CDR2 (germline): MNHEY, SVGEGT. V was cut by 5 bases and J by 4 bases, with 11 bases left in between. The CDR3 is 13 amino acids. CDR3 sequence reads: CASSRDNGYGYTF. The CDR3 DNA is TGTGCCAGCAGTCGAGACAATGGCTATGGCTACACCTTC.

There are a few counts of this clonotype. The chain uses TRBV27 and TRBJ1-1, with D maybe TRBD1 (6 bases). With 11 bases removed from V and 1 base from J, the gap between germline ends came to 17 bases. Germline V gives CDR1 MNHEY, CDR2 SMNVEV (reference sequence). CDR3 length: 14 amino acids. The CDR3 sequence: CAASSTGRNTEAFF. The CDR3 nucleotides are TGTGCCGCCAGCAGTACAGGGAGGAACACTGAAGCTTTCTTT.